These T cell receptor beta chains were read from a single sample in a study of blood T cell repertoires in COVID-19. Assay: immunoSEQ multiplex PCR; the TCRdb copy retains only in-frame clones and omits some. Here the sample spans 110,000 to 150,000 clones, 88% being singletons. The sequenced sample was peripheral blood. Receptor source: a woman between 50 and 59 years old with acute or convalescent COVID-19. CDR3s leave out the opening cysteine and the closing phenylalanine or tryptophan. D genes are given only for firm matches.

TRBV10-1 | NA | ASSDGSWTEAF
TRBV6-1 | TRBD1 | ASSEASRGYGYT
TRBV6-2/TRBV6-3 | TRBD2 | ASSYGRDIYEQY
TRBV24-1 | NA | ATSEAGVNTEAF
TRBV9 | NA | ASSAHSSGANVLT
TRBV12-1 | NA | ASSNDRGNTEAF
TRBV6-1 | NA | ASSEQGYEQY
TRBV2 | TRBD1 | ASSLGQGREKLF
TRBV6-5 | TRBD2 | ASSWTGTSEDNEQF
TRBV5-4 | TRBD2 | ASSLDPAGAETQY
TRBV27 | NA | ASSLFGTSYEQY
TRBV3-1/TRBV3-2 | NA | ASSQDGLGNTEAF
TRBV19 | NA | ASSMAANTGELF
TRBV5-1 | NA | ASSLNARENEKLF
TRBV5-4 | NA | ASRGSRGGTEAF
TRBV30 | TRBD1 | AWGQGYEQY